The 20 T cell receptor beta chains below all came from one sample that was sequenced in a study of preoperative IRX-2 immunotherapy in early breast cancer. Treatment noted: preoperative locoregional IRX-2 cytokine immunotherapy. Clones were sequenced by immunoSEQ multiplex PCR, and TCRdb holds only the in-frame ones, with some missing. The top ten clones hold approximately 11% of a sample with 5,000 to 6,500 clones, roughly 68% of them seen once. This material consisted of tumor tissue, taken before IRX-2 immunotherapy. The receptors were sampled from a human donor with breast cancer.

The V gene is TRBV11-3, the J gene TRBJ1-4; D not resolved. This CDR3 is 14 amino acids long. V lost 3 bases and J 6 bases, leaving 11 bases between the germline ends. Per the germline V gene, CDR1 is SGHNT and CDR2 is YENEEA. The CDR3 protein is CASSLVGWDEKLFF. Written as DNA, the CDR3 is TGTGCCAGCAGCTTGGTAGGGTGGGATGAAAAACTGTTTTTT.

CDR3 loop: CASSADRGLHGYTF. The CDR3 DNA follows: TGTGCCAGCAGTGCGGACAGGGGGCTTCATGGCTACACCTTC. The J gene is TRBJ1-2, the V gene TRBV25-1; 11 bases fit TRBD1. The CDR3 consists of 14 residues. The V segment lost 4 bases and the J segment 6 bases; nucleotides outside the gene matches: 4. Germline V lookup: CDR1 MGHDK, CDR2 SYGVNS.

This clone is a singleton in its sample. The chain combines TRBV7-1 with TRBJ1-3; D call uncertain. TRBV7-1 is marked as an open reading frame, function uncertain. Trimming took 5 bases from V and 0 from J, leaving 11 bases between them. The CDR3 is made up of 15 amino acids. CDR3 protein: CASSPRPSSGNTIYF. The CDR3 nucleotides are TGTGCCAGCAGCCCCCGGCCGAGCTCTGGAAACACCATATATTTT.

The V call is TRBV6-8, the J call TRBJ2-7, with TRBD2 matching over 8 bases. Germline V lookup: CDR1 MNHGY, CDR2 SAAAGT. This CDR3 spans 16 amino acids. Trimming took 0 bases from V and 2 from J; bases not matched to a gene: 6. The CDR3 reads CASSYSLNSGAYEQYF. The DNA for the CDR3 is TGTGCCAGCAGTTACTCCCTAAATAGCGGGGCCTACGAGCAGTACTTC.

This clone has more than one count but fewer than ten. The V gene is TRBV6-8, the J gene TRBJ2-7; tentative D call: TRBD1 (7 bases). The germline gives CDR1 MNHGY, CDR2 SAAAGT. V was pared by 5 bases and J by 4 bases, with 18 bases between. The CDR3 loop spans 15 amino acids. CDR3 sequence reads: CASSRWQGGLYEQYF. The CDR3 DNA sequence: TGTGCCAGCAGTAGGTGGCAGGGGGGTCTGTACGAGCAGTACTTC.

This rearrangement joins TRBV11-3 to TRBJ2-1; no firm D call. CDR3 size: 14 residues. V was shortened by 5 bases and J by 2 bases, with 10 bases between the two germline ends. The germline V gene has CDR1 SGHNT and CDR2 YENEEA. CDR3 amino acids: CASSPNKAYNEQFF. DNA of the CDR3: TGTGCCAGCAGCCCAAATAAGGCCTACAATGAGCAGTTCTTC.

The chain links TRBV28 to TRBJ2-7; 12 positions agree with TRBD1. From germline, CDR1 is MDHEN and CDR2 SYDVKM. The CDR3 runs 15 residues. V lost 6 bases to trimming and J lost 5 bases; unmatched junction nucleotides: 8. The CDR3 DNA reads TGTGCCAGCAGACCCGGGACAGGGGGCAGGGACGAGCAGTACTTC. Its protein product is CASRPGTGGRDEQYF.

This sequence joins TRBV18 and TRBJ1-1; D remains ambiguous. Trimming cost V 3 bases and J 0 bases, with 5 bases left between them. CDR3 length: 13 amino acids. Germline V lookup: CDR1 KGHSH, CDR2 LQKENI. The CDR3 DNA reads TGTGCCAGCTCACCGGGCATGAACACTGAAGCTTTCTTT. It encodes CASSPGMNTEAFF.

By proportion, this clone is medium-sized. V and J are TRBV11-3 and TRBJ1-5, with 7 nucleotides matching TRBD1. This CDR3 region has 15 residues. J was trimmed by 3 bases and V by 4 bases; bases with no gene match: 6. Germline CDR1 SGHNT, CDR2 YENEEA. In nucleotides, the CDR3 is TGTGCCAGCAGCTCAACAGGGGCCTTCAATCAGCCCCAGCATTTT. Translation: CASSSTGAFNQPQHF.

This rearrangement joins TRBV6-8 to TRBJ2-1; TRBD2 matches at 7 bases. Germline V lookup: CDR1 MNHGY, CDR2 SAAAGT. The CDR3 runs 15 residues. The ends lost 6 bases at V and 0 bases at J; junction bases unmatched: 5. CDR3 nucleotides: TGTGCCAGCAGCCTACTAGCGAGCTCCTACAATGAGCAGTTCTTC. It yields the protein CASSLLASSYNEQFF.

This clone has a handful of counts. The V call is TRBV6-8, the J call TRBJ2-7; the match to TRBD2 covers 8 bases. CDR1 is MNHGY and CDR2 is SAAAGT in the germline V gene. This CDR3 contains 17 residues. V lost 5 bases to trimming and J lost 3 bases; unmatched junction nucleotides: 15. The CDR3 here is CASSRGGPGTPYYEQYF. In DNA, the CDR3 is TGTGCCAGCAGTCGGGGGGGCCCCGGGACACCATACTACGAGCAGTACTTC.

The sample holds a few counts of this clone. The chain uses TRBV6-8 and TRBJ2-7, with 8 nucleotides matching TRBD2. Germline values: CDR1 MNHGY, CDR2 SAAAGT. The junction had 13 bases not matched to a gene; V was cut back by 6 bases and J by 6 bases. The CDR3 loop spans 15 amino acids. The CDR3 sequence: CASSLDGGANREQYF. The CDR3 bases are TGTGCCAGCAGCCTGGACGGGGGGGCGAATCGCGAGCAGTACTTC.

This clone was seen more than once but under ten times. V gene TRBV7-7 combines with J gene TRBJ2-5; weak D call: TRBD2 (5 bases). The V gene lost 3 bases and the J gene lost 0 bases, with 11 bases spanning the gap. CDR3 length: 15 amino acids. Germline CDR1 and CDR2: SSHAT and FNYEAQ (reference sequence). CDR3 in DNA: TGTGCCAGCAGCTTGGGGAGAATGTACCAAGAGACCCAGTACTTC. Amino acids: CASSLGRMYQETQYF.

This clone was picked up one time. V gene TRBV2 combines with J gene TRBJ2-7; D uncertain. The germline V gene encodes CDR1 SNHLY and CDR2 FYNNEI. This CDR3 region has 12 residues. Trimming pared 6 bases from V and 6 bases from J, leaving 12 bases between. The DNA of the CDR3 is TGTGCCAGCAGCTACGCATCCGTCGAGCAGTACTTC. It specifies CASSYASVEQYF.

This chain links TRBV19 with TRBJ2-2, with 10 bases fitting TRBD2. CDR1 LNHDA and CDR2 SQIVND come from the germline V gene (reference sequence). Trimming cost V 4 bases and J 1 base; bases outside gene matches: 9. The CDR3 is 18 residues long. The CDR3 DNA reads as TGTGCCAGTAGTAGGCCTAGCGGGAGTGGCGGGAACACCGGGGAGCTGTTTTTT. It is translated as CASSRPSGSGGNTGELFF.

This clone was seen more than once but under ten times. This chain joins TRBV30 and TRBJ2-5; TRBD2 aligns across 8 bases. The germline CDR1 and CDR2 sequences are GTSNPN and SVGIG (reference sequence). CDR3 length: 14 residues. With 2 bases clipped from V and 2 bases from J, the junction kept 4 bases outside the gene matches. The CDR3, as DNA: TGTGCCTGGAGTCTTACTAGCGGTCAAGAGACCCAGTACTTC. Protein sequence: CAWSLTSGQETQYF.

This chain connects TRBV7-1 to TRBJ2-5; 7 nucleotides agree with TRBD1. TRBV7-1 falls under the ORF class, with uncertain function. CDR3 length: 13 amino acids. With V trimmed by 6 bases and J by 5 bases, 6 bases remained unmatched. The CDR3 loop reads CASSQGVRETQYF. In DNA form, the CDR3 reads TGTGCCAGCAGTCAGGGGGTAAGGGAGACCCAGTACTTC.

V usage is TRBV28 and J usage is TRBJ2-1; 11 nucleotides agree with TRBD1. Trimming removed 9 bases from V and 10 bases from J; junction bases left unmatched: 8. The CDR3 contains 13 residues. Germline CDR1 MDHEN, CDR2 SYDVKM. The CDR3 region has the DNA TGTGCCAGTGGGGACAGGGGGTGGCGGGAGCAGTTCTTC. Its translation: CASGDRGWREQFF.

The chain links TRBV18 to TRBJ1-1; weak D call: TRBD1 (5 bases). CDR1 KGHSH and CDR2 LQKENI come from the germline V gene. This CDR3 region has 12 residues. The germline V and J ends were trimmed by 3 bases and 8 bases, with 10 bases remaining between them. The CDR3 protein is CASSPTGTEAFF. The CDR3 nucleotides are TGTGCCAGCTCACCTACCGGGACCGAAGCTTTCTTT.

V and J are TRBV30 and TRBJ2-2, with D possibly being TRBD2 (6 bases). The CDR3 length is 15 residues. V was shortened by 8 bases and J by 6 bases, with 22 bases between the two germline ends. Per germline, CDR1 GTSNPN and CDR2 SVGIG (reference sequence). Here the CDR3 DNA reads TGTGCCAGCAGCTTTACTAGCTCCATCGCCGGGGAGCTGTTTTTT. Translating gives CASSFTSSIAGELFF.